The 5 T cell receptor beta chains below all came from one sample that was sequenced in a study of OX40 agonist ivuxolimab in advanced cancers. Generated by immunoSEQ multiplex PCR, the TCRdb table keeps only in-frame clones and is missing some. This table holds some 100,000 clones, under 95% found once. This sample comprised CD4+ or CD8+ T cells sorted from blood, obtained in a trial of the OX40 agonist ivuxolimab. The receptors come from an adult with an advanced solid tumor such as melanoma, head and neck, liver or kidney cancer.

The J gene is TRBJ2-3, the V gene TRBV19; 13 bases align to TRBD2. The V gene's germline CDR1 is LNHDA and CDR2 SQIVND (reference sequence). CDR3 length: 16 amino acids. The junction had 11 bases not matched to a gene; V was cut back by 5 bases and J by 9 bases. This chain's CDR3 is CASSLTSGGPGGTQYF. The CDR3 nucleotides are TGTGCCAGTAGTCTGACTAGCGGGGGGCCCGGGGGGACGCAGTATTTT.

This clone was counted a single time. The genes are TRBV2 and TRBJ2-3; D may be TRBD2 (6 bases). The CDR3 extends over 10 amino acids. With 8 bases removed from V and 7 bases from J, the gap between germline ends came to 7 bases. Per the germline V gene, CDR1 is SNHLY and CDR2 is FYNNEI. Here the CDR3 reads CASGGNTQYF. As DNA, the CDR3 is TGTGCCAGCGGGGGGAATACGCAGTATTTT. The whole variable domain, filled in from reference TRBV2 and TRBJ2-3, reads EPEVTQTPSHQVTQMGQEVILRCVPISNHLYFYWYRQILGQKVEFLVSFYNNEISEKSEIFDDQFSVERPDGSNFTLKIRSTKLEDSAMYFCASGGNTQYFGPGTRLTVL.

The chain recombines TRBV6-5 with TRBJ1-5, with D unresolved. Between the trimmed V and J ends, which lost 8 bases and 2 bases, there was a span of 13 bases. This CDR3 is built from 14 residues. The V gene's germline CDR1 is MNHEY and CDR2 SVGAGI. CDR3 nucleotide sequence: TGTGCCAGCTCCCCTACCCGGGGCAATCAGCCCCAGCATTTT. It codes for CASSPTRGNQPQHF.

The chain employs TRBV19 and TRBJ1-1, with D possibly TRBD1 on 6 matching bases. CDR1 is LNHDA, CDR2 SQIVND, per germline (reference sequence). The CDR3 loop spans 15 amino acids. V was pared by 4 bases and J by 1 base, with 13 bases between. In DNA form, the CDR3 reads TGTGCCAGTAGTACCTCGGGACACTCGAACACTGAAGCTTTCTTT. Protein sequence: CASSTSGHSNTEAFF.

This clone was picked up a small number of times. V gene TRBV27 combines with J gene TRBJ1-5; D gene unclear. Looked up from germline, CDR1 is MNHEY and CDR2 is SMNVEV (reference sequence). The V end was cut by 6 bases, the J end by 0 bases, with 6 bases between. This CDR3 spans 13 amino acids. The CDR3 region has the DNA TGTGCCAGCAGCCGCGGTAGCAATCAGCCCCAGCATTTT. Translated, it gives CASSRGSNQPQHF.